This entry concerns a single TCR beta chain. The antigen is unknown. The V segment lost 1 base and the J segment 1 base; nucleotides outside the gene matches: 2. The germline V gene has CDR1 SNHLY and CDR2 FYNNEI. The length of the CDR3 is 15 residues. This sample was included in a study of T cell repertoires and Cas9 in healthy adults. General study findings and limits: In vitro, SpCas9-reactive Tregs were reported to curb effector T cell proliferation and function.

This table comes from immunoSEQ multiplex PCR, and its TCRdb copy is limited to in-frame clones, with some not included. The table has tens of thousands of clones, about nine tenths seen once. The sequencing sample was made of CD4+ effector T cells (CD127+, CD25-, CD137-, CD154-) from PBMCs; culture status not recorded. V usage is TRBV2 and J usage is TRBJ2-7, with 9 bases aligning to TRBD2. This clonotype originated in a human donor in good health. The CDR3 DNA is TGTGCCAGCAGTGAAGTAGCGGGGGTGTCCTACGAGCAGTACTTC. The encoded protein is CASSEVAGVSYEQYF.